Listed below are T cell receptor beta chains from one sample, sequenced in a study of shared T cell receptors in the human thymus. Clones were sequenced by immunoSEQ multiplex PCR, and TCRdb holds only the in-frame ones, with some missing. The data show more than 550,000 clones, 87% seen once. The data also belong to a second study, concerning human thymus T cells.

The source material was thymocytes. These receptors all come from a boy under two years old with a congenital heart defect. Each CDR3 is given without its conserved first and last residue.

len,v_gene,CDR3aa
15,TRBV4-2,ASSRGLAGAVYNEQF
11,TRBV29-1,SASRTAPYEQY
12,TRBV29-1,TLGTGLSTDTQY
15,TRBV27,ASSPGLAGHSYNEQF
12,TRBV19,ASERLAGYNEQF
14,TRBV10-1,ASSEVDRSSYNEQF
11,TRBV10-1,ASGRVGNTEAF
13,TRBV5-1,ASSSRGQEEYEQY
13,TRBV7-9,ASSLVDRVVYGYT
13,TRBV27,ASRIQGLSNQPQH
9,TRBV28,ASTTKRGYT
15,TRBV30,AWSPSLSLTPTDTQY
12,TRBV4-3,ASSQSQGLGELF
15,TRBV28,ASRRAQGAGVYYEQY
12,TRBV18,ASSPGTGAYEQY
14,TRBV18,ASSPIGAEVGNTIY
13,TRBV28,ASSDGTGITETQY
14,TRBV11-2,ASSSETGYYGNTIY
14,TRBV2,ASSDRDIFEGYGYT
17,TRBV18,ASSPSWGASSGNPYEQY
15,TRBV2,ASSLKLPGQILYEQY
11,TRBV19,ASTSGNPDTQY
10,TRBV5-1,ASSLQGKELF
15,TRBV18,ASSLDPTRTGATEAF